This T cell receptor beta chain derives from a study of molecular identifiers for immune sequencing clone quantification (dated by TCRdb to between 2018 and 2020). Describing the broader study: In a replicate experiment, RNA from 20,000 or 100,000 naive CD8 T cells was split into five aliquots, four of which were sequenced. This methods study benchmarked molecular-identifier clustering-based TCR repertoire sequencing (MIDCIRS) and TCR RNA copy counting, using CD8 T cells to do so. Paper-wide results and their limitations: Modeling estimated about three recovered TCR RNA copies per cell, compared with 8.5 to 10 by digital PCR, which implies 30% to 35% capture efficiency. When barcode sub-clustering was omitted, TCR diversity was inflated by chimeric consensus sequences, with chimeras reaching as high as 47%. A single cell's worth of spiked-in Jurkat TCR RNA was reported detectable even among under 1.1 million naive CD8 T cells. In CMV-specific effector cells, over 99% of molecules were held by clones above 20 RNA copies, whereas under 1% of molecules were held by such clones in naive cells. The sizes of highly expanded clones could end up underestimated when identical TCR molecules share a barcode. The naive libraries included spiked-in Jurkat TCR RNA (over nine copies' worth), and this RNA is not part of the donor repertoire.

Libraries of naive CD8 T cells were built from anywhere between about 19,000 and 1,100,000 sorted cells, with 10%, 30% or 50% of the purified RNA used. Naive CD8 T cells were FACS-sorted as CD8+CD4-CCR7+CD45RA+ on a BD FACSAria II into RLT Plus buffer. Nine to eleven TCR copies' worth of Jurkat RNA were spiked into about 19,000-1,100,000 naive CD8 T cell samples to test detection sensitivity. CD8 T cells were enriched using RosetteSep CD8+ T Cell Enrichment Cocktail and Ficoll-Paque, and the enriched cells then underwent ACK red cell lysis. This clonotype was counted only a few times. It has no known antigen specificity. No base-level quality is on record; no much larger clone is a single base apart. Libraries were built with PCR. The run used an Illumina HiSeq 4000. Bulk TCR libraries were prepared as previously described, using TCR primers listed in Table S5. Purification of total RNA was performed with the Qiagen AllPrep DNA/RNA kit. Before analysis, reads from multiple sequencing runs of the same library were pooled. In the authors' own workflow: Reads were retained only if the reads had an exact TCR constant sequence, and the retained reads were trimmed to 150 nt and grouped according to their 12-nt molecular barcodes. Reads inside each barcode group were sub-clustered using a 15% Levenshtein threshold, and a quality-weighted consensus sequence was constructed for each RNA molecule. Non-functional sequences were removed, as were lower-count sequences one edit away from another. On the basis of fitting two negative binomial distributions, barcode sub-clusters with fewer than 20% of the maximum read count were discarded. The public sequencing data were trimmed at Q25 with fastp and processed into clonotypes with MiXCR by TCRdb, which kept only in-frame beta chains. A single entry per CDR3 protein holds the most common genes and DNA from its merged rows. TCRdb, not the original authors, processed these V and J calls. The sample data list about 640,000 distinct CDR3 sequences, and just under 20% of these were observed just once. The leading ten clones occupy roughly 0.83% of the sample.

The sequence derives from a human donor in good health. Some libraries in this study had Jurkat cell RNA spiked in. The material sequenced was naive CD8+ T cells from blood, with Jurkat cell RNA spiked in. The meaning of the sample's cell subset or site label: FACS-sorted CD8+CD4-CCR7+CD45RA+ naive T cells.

For the CDR3, the sequence is CASSQDPGLPRKAFF. Here is the DNA: TGCGCCAGCAGCCAAGACCCAGGATTGCCCCGAAAAGCTTTCTTT. This chain joins TRBV4-1 to TRBJ1-1; no D gene is confidently identified. From its cysteine to its phenylalanine, the CDR3 spans 15 amino acids. Only the CDR3 portion is preserved as DNA: 45 bases, with reading frame beginning at the first base. Trimming takes 0 bases from V and 9 bases from J, and the germline ends sit 17 bases apart. CDR1 and CDR2, looked up from the germline V gene, are MGHRA and YSYEKL.